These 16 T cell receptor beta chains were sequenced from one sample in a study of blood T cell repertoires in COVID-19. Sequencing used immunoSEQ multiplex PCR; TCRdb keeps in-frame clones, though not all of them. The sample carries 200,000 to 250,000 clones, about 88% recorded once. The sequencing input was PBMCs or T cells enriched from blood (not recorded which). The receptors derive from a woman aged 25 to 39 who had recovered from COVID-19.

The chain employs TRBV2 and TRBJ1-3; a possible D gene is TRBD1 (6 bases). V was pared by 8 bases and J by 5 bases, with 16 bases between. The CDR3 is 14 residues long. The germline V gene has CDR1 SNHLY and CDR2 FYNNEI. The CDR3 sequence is CASDKQGGRNTIYF. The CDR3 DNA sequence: TGTGCCAGCGACAAACAGGGAGGGAGAAACACCATATATTTT.

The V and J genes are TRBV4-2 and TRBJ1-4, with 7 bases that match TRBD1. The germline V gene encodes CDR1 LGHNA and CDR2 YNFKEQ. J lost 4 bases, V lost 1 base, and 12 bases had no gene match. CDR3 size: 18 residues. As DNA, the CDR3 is TGTGCCAGCAGCCAAGGCCACCCGGACAGGTTATATAATGAAAAACTGTTTTTT. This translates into CASSQGHPDRLYNEKLFF.

The CDR3 sequence is CASSQDAGGNTEAFF. CDR3 in DNA: TGCGCCAGCAGCCAGGACGCGGGCGGTAACACTGAAGCTTTCTTT. The chain is built from TRBV4-3 and TRBJ1-1; D is unclear. The CDR3 spans 15 residues. Per the germline V gene, CDR1 is LGHNA and CDR2 is YSLEER. V lost 3 bases to trimming and J lost 2 bases, with 13 bases between them.

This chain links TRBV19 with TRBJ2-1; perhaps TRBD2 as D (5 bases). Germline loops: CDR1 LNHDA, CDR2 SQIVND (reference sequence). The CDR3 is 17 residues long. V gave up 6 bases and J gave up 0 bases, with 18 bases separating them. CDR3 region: CASSDGGELSSYNEQFF. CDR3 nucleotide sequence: TGTGCCAGTAGCGACGGAGGAGAGCTTAGCTCCTACAATGAGCAGTTCTTC. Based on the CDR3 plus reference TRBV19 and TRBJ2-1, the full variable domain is DGGITQSPKYLFRKEGQNVTLSCEQNLNHDAMYWYRQDPGQGLRLIYYSQIVNDFQKGDIAEGYSVSREKKESFPLTVTSAQKNPTAFYLCASSDGGELSSYNEQFFGPGTRLTVL.

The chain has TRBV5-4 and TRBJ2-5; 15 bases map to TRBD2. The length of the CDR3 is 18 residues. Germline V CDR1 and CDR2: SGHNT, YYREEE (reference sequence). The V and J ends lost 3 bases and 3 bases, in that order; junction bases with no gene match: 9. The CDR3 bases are TGTGCCAGCAGCTCGGGACTAGCGGGGGGCCCGACAAAAGAGACCCAGTACTTC. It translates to CASSSGLAGGPTKETQYF.

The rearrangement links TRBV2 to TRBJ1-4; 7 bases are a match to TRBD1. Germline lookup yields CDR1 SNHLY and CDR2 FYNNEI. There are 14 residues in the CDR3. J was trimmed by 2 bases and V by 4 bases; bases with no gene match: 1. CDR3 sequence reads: CASSGGGTNEKLFF. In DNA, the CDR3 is TGTGCCAGCAGTGGAGGGGGCACTAATGAAAAACTGTTTTTT.

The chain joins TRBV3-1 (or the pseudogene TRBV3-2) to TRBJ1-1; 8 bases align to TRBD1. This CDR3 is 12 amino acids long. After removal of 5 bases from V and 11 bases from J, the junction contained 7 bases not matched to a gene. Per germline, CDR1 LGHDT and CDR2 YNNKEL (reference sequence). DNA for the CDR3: TGTGCCAGCAGCGATGGGACAGGTGGCGCTTTCTTT. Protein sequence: CASSDGTGGAFF.

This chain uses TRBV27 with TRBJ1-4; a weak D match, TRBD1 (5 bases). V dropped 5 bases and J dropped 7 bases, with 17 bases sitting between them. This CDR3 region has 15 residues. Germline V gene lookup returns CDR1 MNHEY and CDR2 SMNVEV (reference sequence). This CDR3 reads CASSNRRGGGEKLFF. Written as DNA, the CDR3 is TGTGCCAGCAGTAATAGGAGGGGTGGGGGTGAAAAACTGTTTTTT.

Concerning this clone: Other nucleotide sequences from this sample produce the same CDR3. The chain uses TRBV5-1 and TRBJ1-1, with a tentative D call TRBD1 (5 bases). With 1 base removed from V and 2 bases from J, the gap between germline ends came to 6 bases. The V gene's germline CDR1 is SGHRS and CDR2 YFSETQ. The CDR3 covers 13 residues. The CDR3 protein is CASSLTGNTEAFF. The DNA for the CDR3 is TGCGCCAGCAGCTTGACAGGTAACACTGAAGCTTTCTTT.

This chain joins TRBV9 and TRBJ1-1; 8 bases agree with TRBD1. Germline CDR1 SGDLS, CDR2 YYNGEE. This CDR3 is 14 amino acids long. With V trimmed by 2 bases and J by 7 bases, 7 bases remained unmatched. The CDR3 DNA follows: TGTGCCAGCAGCGTCGGATCCGGGACAGGTGAAGCTTTCTTT. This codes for CASSVGSGTGEAFF. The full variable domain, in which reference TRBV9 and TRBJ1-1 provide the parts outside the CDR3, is DSGVTQTPKHLITATGQRVTLRCSPRSGDLSVYWYQQSLDQGLQFLIQYYNGEERAKGNILERFSAQQFPDLHSELNLSSLELGDSALYFCASSVGSGTGEAFFGQGTRLTVV.

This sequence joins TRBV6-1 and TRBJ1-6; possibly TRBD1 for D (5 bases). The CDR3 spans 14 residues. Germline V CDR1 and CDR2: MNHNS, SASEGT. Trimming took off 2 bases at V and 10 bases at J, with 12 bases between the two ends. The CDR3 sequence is CASSELGAESPLHF. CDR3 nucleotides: TGTGCCAGCAGTGAATTAGGGGCGGAGTCACCCCTCCACTTT.

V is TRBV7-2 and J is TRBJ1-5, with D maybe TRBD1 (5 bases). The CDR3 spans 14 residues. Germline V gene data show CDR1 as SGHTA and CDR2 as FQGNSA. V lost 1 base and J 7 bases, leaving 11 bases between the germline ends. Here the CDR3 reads CASSLDQGYQPQHF. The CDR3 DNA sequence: TGTGCCAGCAGCTTAGACCAGGGTTACCAGCCCCAGCATTTT.

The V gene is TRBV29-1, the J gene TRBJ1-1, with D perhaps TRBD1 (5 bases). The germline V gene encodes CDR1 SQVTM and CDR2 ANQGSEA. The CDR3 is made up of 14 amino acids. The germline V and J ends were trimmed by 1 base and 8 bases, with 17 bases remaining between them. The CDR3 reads CSVEASIDRQEAFF. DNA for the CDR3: TGCAGCGTTGAAGCCTCAATCGACAGACAGGAAGCTTTCTTT.

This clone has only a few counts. CDR3 protein: CASSVGEGSGYTF. The DNA for the CDR3 is TGTGCCAGCAGCGTAGGGGAGGGGAGTGGCTACACCTTC. The rearrangement uses TRBV9 and TRBJ1-2; D is possibly TRBD1 (5 bases). This CDR3 has 13 amino acids. Germline V gene data show CDR1 as SGDLS and CDR2 as YYNGEE. V was shortened by 0 bases and J by 7 bases, with 10 bases between the two germline ends.

CDR3 protein: CASRGMGSRGNQPQHF. DNA of the CDR3: TGTGCCAGTAGGGGGATGGGGTCGCGGGGGAATCAGCCCCAGCATTTT. This rearrangement joins TRBV19 to TRBJ1-5; TRBD1 might be the D (5 bases). From germline, CDR1 is LNHDA and CDR2 SQIVND (reference sequence). Trimming left V 6 bases short and J 4 bases short, with 19 bases between. There are 16 residues in the CDR3.

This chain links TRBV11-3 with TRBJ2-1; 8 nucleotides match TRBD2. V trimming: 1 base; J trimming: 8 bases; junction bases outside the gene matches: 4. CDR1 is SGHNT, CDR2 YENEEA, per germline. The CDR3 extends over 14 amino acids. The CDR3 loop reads CASSLGGLGDEQFF. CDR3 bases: TGTGCCAGCAGCTTAGGGGGACTAGGCGATGAGCAGTTCTTC.